The present TCR beta chain was sequenced within a study of long-term antiretroviral therapy in people with HIV. At the survey level, the v3.0 immunoSEQ assay was run. Measured with immunoSEQ multiplex PCR; TCRdb has only the in-frame clones, and not every one. The sample lists tens of thousands of clones, roughly 85% seen once, with roughly 13% in the top ten. V lost 0 bases, J lost 4 bases, and 11 bases stayed unmatched. The CDR3 sequence is 18 residues long. CDR1 is SGHNT, CDR2 YYREEE, per germline (reference sequence). The rearrangement links TRBV5-4 to TRBJ2-5; 11 positions match TRBD2. Sequenced material: unsorted PBMCs, taken 1.1 years after starting antiretroviral therapy. This clonotype was sampled from a man younger than 35 with HIV. The CDR3 is CASSLDFSSGRQGETQYF. The CDR3, as DNA: TGTGCCAGCAGCTTGGATTTTTCTAGCGGGAGGCAGGGAGAGACCCAGTACTTC.